These 12 T cell receptor beta chains share one sample of origin, sequenced in a study of tumor-infiltrating lymphocytes in primary liver carcinoma. From 400 to 500 ng total RNA, TCR beta cDNA was generated with a primer in the constant region. ARM-PCR was slightly modified, and three nested multiplex PCR rounds with it gave rise to the TCR beta libraries. The first two PCR rounds, approximately 10 cycles each, used TRBV1-TRBV30 forward primers and a C-beta reverse primer. From the multiplex PCR reads, TCRdb called clonotypes with MiXCR, one entry per CDR3 protein. The sample records almost 200,000 distinct CDR3 sequences, 65% being singletons. Extraction also yielded germline DNA, while blood RNA was obtained from unsorted whole blood. The sample consisted of peripheral blood. These receptors were obtained from a woman in her fifties or sixties with primary liver carcinoma and hepatitis B virus infection.

A note on this clonotype: An end of the junction differs from the germline gene, which may be a read error. This chain joins TRBV11-2 and TRBJ1-2; weak D call: TRBD1 (5 bases). Germline values: CDR1 SGHAT, CDR2 FQNNGV. The CDR3 consists of 14 residues. The CDR3 bases are TGTGACAGCAGCAGGGACCGGCAAGACTATGGCTACACCTTC. It translates to CDSSRDRQDYGYTF.

This clonotype came up many times. The chain joins TRBV10-3 to TRBJ2-3; TRBD1 matches at 8 bases. After removal of 2 bases from V and 7 bases from J, the junction contained 2 bases not matched to a gene. The CDR3 has 13 amino acids. CDR1 ENHRY and CDR2 SYGVKD come from the germline V gene. This CDR3 is CAISEGQGHTQYF. Written as DNA, the CDR3 is TGTGCCATCAGTGAGGGACAGGGTCATACGCAGTATTTT.

A note on this clonotype: At one of its ends the junction is not consistent with the germline gene, which may arise from a read error. As DNA, the CDR3 is TGTGCCTGCAGCAGCAGACTAGCGGGAGGGCCGGGGGCCGGGGAACTGTTTTTT. As protein: CACSSRLAGGPGAGELFF. The rearrangement links TRBV11-2 to TRBJ2-2; 14 bases fit TRBD2. There are 18 residues in the CDR3. The V gene's germline CDR1 is SGHAT and CDR2 FQNNGV. Filled out from reference TRBV11-2 and TRBJ2-2, the complete variable domain reads EAGVAQSPRYKIIEKRQSVAFWCNPISGHATLYWYQQILGQGPKLLIQFQNNGVVDDSQLPKDRFSAERLKGVDSTLKIQPAKLEDSAVYLCACSSRLAGGPGAGELFFGEGSRLTVL.

This clonotype was seen a handful of times. The chain joins TRBV12-1 to TRBJ2-7; the DNA was not compared with TRBD2, the D call given in the table. TRBV12-1 is marked as a pseudogene. The CDR3 covers 16 residues. The CDR3 region is CASSFEGLAVRDEQYF. In DNA form, the CDR3 reads TGTGCCAGCAGCTTTGAGGGACTAGCTGTTAGAGACGAGCAGTACTTC.

There are many counts of this clonotype. The chain couples TRBV29-1 to TRBJ1-2, with D maybe TRBD1 (5 bases). Looked up from germline, CDR1 is SQVTM and CDR2 is ANQGSEA. The CDR3 loop spans 14 amino acids. Trimming removed 1 base from V and 5 bases from J, with 14 bases in between. As DNA, the CDR3 is TGCAGCGTTGAAGCTCCAGGGAAGGTGTATGGCTACACCTTC. Translating it yields CSVEAPGKVYGYTF.

This clonotype was counted many times. This CDR3 is CASSLTGLAGGYNEQFF. In nucleotides, the CDR3 is TGTGCCAGCAGCCTTACGGGACTAGCGGGAGGTTACAATGAGCAGTTCTTC. The rearrangement joins TRBV7-8 to TRBJ2-1; 15 nucleotides line up with TRBD2. Germline CDR1 and CDR2: SGHVS and FQNEAQ. This CDR3 is built from 17 residues. V gave up 5 bases and J gave up 4 bases; unmatched junction bases: 6.

This clonotype appeared many times. V gene TRBV29-1 combines with J gene TRBJ1-5; D may be TRBD1 (6 bases). This CDR3 contains 14 residues. V was shortened by 7 bases and J by 1 base, with 14 bases between the two germline ends. From germline, CDR1 is SQVTM and CDR2 ANQGSEA. The CDR3 DNA is TGCAGCGCCTCAGAGACAGGCAGCAATCAGCCCCAGCATTTT. Protein product: CSASETGSNQPQHF.

Points on this clonotype: The junction does not match germline at one end; this may be a read error. V and J are TRBV4-1 and TRBJ2-1; TRBD1 matches 8 bases. The CDR3 extends over 16 amino acids. Per germline, CDR1 MGHRA and CDR2 YSYEKL. CDR3 nucleotide sequence: TGCGCCAGCAGCCAAGCCGCAGGGGGCTCCTACAATGAGCAGTTCTTT. Translation: CASSQAAGGSYNEQFF.

This clonotype was seen a handful of times. Being one base from a much bigger clone, this may be a read error. The V and J genes are TRBV4-1 and TRBJ2-1; D is uncertain. In germline, CDR1 is MGHRA, CDR2 YSYEKL. The CDR3 runs 14 residues. The CDR3 is CASSPTLLYNEQLF. The CDR3 nucleotides read TGCGCCAGCAGTCCAACCCTCTTGTACAATGAGCAGTTATTC.

This sequence joins TRBV5-1 and TRBJ2-1; D gene uncertain. The CDR3 is made up of 16 amino acids. Germline V gene sequence: CDR1 SGHRS, CDR2 YFSETQ. V was clipped by 3 bases and J by 0 bases, with 13 bases between them. The DNA for the CDR3 is TGCGCCAGCAGCTACCGGACGGTTAGCTCCTACAATGAGCAGTTCTTC. This sequence encodes CASSYRTVSSYNEQFF.

As to this clonotype: It may be a read error: a sequence one base away is much more abundant. Since no conserved phenylalanine or tryptophan closes the CDR3, a read error is the likely cause. The chain links TRBV12-3 or TRBV12-4 to TRBJ1-1, with a possible D match to TRBD1 (5 bases). This CDR3 contains 15 residues. Trimming pared 6 bases from V and 2 bases from J, leaving 16 bases between. The CDR3 loop is CASRPDRGDNTEAFS. CDR3 coding DNA: TGTGCCAGCAGACCTGACAGAGGCGACAACACTGAAGCTTTCTCT.

This clonotype has more than one count but fewer than ten. J is TRBJ2-1 and V is TRBV5-1; D gene unclear. This CDR3 has 15 residues. The germline V and J ends were trimmed by 1 base and 5 bases, with 13 bases remaining between them. Germline loops: CDR1 SGHRS, CDR2 YFSETQ. The chain's CDR3 is CASSLTVSIDNEQFF. In DNA, the CDR3 is TGCGCCAGCAGCTTGACGGTGTCTATCGACAATGAGCAGTTCTTC.